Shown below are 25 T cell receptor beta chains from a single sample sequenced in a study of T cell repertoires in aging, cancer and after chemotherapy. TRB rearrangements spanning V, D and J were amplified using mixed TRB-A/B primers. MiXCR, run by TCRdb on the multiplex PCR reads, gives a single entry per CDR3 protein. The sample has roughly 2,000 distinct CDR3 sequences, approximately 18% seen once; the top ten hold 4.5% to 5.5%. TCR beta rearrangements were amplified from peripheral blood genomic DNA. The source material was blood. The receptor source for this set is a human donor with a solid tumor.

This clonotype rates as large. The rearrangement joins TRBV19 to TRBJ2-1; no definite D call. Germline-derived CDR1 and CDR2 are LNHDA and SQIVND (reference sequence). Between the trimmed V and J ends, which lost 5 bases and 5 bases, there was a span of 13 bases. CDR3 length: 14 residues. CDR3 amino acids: CASSLGYIDNEQFF. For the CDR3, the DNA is TGTGCCAGTAGTCTTGGGTACATAGACAATGAGCAGTTCTTC.

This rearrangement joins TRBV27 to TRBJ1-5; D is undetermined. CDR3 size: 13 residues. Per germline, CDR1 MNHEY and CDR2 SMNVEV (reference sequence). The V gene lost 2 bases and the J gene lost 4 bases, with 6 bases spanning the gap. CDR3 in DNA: TGTGCCAGCAGTTTAATGGGGAATCAGCCCCAGCATTTT. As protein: CASSLMGNQPQHF.

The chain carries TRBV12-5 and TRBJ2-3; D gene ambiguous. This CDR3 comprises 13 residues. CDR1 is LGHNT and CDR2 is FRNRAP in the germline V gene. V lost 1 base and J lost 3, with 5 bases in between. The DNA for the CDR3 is TGTGCTAGTGGTTTGGCAGGTACAGATACGCAGTATTTT. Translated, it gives CASGLAGTDTQYF.

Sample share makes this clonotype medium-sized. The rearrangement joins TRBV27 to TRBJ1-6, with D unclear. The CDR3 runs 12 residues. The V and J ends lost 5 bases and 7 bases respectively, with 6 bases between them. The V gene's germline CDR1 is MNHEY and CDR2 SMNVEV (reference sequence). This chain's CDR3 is CASSRSNSPLHF. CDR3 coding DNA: TGTGCCAGCAGTCGGTCAAATTCACCCCTCCACTTT.

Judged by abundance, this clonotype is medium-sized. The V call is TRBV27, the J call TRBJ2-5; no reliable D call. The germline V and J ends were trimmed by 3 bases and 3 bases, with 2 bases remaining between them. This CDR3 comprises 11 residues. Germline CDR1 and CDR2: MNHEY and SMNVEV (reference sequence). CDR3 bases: TGTGCCAGCAGTTTCAAAGAGACCCAGTACTTC. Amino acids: CASSFKETQYF.

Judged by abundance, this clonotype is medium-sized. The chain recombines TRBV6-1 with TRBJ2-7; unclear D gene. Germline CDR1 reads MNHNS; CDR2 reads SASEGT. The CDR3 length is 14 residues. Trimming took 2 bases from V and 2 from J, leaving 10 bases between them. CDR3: CASSEKVYTYEQYF. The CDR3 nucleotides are TGTGCCAGCAGTGAAAAGGTCTATACCTACGAGCAGTACTTC.

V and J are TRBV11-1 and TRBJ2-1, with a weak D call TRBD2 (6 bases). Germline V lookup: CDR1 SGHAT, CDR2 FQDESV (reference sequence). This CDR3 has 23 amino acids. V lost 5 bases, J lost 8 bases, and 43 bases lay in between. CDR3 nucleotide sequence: TGTGCCAGCAGCCCTAACGACCACTCTCCGGGCCGCCTCGTTTGGGGGGTGAGGGATGAGCAGTTCTTC. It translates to CASSPNDHSPGRLVWGVRDEQFF. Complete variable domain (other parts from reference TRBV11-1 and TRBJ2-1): EAEVAQSPRYKITEKSQAVAFWCDPISGHATLYWYRQILGQGPELLVQFQDESVVDDSQLPKDRFSAERLKGVDSTLKIQPAELGDSAMYLCASSPNDHSPGRLVWGVRDEQFFGPGTRLTVL.

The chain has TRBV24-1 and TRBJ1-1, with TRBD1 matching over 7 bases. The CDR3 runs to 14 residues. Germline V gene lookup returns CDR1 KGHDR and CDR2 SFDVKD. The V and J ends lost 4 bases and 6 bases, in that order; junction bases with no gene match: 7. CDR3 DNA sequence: TGTGCCACCAGTGAGACAGGGATCTACGCTGAAGCTTTCTTT. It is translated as CATSETGIYAEAFF.

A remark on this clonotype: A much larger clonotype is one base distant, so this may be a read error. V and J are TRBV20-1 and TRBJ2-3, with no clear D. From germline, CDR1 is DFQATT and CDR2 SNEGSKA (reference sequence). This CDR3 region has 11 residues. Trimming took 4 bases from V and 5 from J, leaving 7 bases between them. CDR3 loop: CSATFRDTQYF. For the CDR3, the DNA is TGCAGTGCTACCTTTAGAGATACGCAGTATTTT.

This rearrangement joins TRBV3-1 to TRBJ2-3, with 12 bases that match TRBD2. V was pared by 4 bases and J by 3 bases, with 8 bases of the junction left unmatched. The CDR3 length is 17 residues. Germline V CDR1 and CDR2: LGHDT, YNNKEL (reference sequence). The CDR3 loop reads CASSPSLLAGGTDTQYF. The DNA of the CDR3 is TGTGCCAGCAGCCCTTCTTTACTAGCGGGGGGAACAGATACGCAGTATTTT.

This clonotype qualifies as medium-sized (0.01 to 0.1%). The DNA for the CDR3 is TGTGCCAGCTCGGACAGGGGGCTTTTCCTTAGTGGCTACACCTTC. As protein: CASSDRGLFLSGYTF. The chain couples TRBV19 to TRBJ1-2; the match to TRBD1 covers 11 bases. The CDR3 spans 15 residues. Germline assignment: CDR1 LNHDA and CDR2 SQIVND (reference sequence). Trimming took 9 bases from V and 7 from J; bases not matched to a gene: 13.

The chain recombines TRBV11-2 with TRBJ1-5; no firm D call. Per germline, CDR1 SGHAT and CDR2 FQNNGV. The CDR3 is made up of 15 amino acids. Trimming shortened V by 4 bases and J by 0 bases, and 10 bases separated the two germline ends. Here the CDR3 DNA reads TGTGCCAGCAGCTCCTCGTGGGGTAGCAATCAGCCCCAGCATTTT. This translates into CASSSSWGSNQPQHF.

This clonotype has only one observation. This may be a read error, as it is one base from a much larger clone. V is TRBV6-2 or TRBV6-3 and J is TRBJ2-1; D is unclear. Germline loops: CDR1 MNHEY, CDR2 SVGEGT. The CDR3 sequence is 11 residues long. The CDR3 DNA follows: TGTGCCAGCACGTATTACAATGAGCTGTTCTTC. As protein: CASTYYNELFF.

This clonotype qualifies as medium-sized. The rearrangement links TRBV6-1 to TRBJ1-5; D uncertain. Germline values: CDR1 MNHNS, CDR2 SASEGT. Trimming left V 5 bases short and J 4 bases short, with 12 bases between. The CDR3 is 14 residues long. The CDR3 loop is CASSSLRTNQPQHF. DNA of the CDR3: TGTGCCAGCAGTTCCCTCCGGACTAATCAGCCCCAGCATTTT.

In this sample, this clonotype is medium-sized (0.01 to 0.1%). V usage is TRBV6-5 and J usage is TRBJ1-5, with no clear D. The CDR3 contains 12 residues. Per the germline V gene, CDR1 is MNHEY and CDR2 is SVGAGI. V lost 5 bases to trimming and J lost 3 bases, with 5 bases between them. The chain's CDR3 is CASSPTNQPQHF. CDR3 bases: TGTGCCAGCAGTCCGACCAATCAGCCCCAGCATTTT.

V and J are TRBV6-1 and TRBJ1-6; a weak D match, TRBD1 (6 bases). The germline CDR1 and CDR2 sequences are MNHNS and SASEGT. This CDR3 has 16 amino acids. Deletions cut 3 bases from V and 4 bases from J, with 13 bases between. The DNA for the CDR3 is TGTGCCAGCAGTGAGGACAGTAGCTTTTATAATTCACCCCTCCACTTT. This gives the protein CASSEDSSFYNSPLHF.

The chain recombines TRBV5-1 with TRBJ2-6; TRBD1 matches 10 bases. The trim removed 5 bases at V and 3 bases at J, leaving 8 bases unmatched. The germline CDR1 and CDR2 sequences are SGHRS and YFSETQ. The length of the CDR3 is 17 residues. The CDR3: CASRDGTGEYGANVLTF. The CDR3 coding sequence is TGCGCCAGCAGAGACGGGACAGGGGAGTATGGGGCCAACGTCCTGACTTTC.

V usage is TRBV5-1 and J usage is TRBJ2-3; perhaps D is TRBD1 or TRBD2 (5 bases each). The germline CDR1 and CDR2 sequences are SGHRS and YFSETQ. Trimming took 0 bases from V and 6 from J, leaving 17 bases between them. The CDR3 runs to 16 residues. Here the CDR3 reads CASSLGAGTLWDTQYF. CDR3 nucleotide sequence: TGCGCCAGCAGCTTGGGGGCCGGGACCCTATGGGATACGCAGTATTTT.

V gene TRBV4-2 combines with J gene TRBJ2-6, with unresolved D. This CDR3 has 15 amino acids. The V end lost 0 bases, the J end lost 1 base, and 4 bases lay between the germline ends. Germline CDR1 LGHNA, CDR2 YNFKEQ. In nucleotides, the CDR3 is TGTGCCAGCAGCCAAGAGGGGTCTGGGGCCAACGTCCTGACTTTC. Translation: CASSQEGSGANVLTF.

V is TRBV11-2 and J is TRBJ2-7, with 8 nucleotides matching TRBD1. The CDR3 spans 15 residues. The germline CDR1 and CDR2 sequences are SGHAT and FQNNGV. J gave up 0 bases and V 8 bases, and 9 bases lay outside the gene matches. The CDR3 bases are TGTGCCAGCGGGGACATCCAGGGGGCCTCCTACGAGCAGTACTTC. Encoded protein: CASGDIQGASYEQYF.

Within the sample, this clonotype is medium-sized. CDR3 in DNA: TGTGCCAGCAGTCGGGTGTACAATGAGCAGTTCTTC. Its translation: CASSRVYNEQFF. This chain uses TRBV6-1 with TRBJ2-1; D ambiguous. The germline CDR1 and CDR2 sequences are MNHNS and SASEGT. The germline V and J ends were trimmed by 5 bases and 4 bases, with 6 bases remaining between them. CDR3 length: 12 residues.

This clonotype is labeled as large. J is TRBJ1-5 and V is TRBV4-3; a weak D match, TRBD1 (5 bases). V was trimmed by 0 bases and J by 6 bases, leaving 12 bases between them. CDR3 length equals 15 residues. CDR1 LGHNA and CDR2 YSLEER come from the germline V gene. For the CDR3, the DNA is TGCGCCAGCAGCCAAGACAGGGTTGCGGTTCAGCCCCAGCATTTT. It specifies CASSQDRVAVQPQHF.

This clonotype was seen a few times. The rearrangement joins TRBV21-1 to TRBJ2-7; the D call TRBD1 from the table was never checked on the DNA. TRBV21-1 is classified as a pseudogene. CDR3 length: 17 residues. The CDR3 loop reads CASSKARDRGSSYEQYF. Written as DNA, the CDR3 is TGTGCCAGCAGCAAAGCCCGGGACAGGGGGAGCTCCTACGAGCAGTACTTC.

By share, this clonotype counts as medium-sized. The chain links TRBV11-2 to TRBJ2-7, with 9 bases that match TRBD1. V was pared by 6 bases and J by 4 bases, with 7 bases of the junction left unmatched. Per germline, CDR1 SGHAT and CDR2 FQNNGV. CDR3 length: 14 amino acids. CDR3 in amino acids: CASRKGTGLYEQYF. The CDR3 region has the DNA TGTGCCAGCAGAAAAGGGACAGGGTTATACGAGCAGTACTTC.

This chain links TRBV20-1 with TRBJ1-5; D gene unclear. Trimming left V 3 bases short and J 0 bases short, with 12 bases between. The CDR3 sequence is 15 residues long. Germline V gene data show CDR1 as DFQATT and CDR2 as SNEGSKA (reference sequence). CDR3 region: CSASGQFHSNQPQHF. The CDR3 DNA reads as TGCAGTGCTAGTGGGCAGTTTCATAGCAATCAGCCCCAGCATTTT.